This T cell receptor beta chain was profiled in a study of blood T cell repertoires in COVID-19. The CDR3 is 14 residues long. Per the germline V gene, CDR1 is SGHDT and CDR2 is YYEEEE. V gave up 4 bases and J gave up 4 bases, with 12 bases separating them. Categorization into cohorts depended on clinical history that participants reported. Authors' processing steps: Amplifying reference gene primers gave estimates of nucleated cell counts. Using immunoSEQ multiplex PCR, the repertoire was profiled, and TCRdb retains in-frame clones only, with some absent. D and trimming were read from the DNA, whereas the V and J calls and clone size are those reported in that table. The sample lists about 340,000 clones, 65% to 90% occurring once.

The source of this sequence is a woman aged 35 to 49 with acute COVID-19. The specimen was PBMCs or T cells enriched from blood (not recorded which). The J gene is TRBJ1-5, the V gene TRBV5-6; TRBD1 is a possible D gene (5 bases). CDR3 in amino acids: CASSADQGNQPQHF. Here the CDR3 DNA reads TGTGCCAGCAGCGCGGACCAGGGTAATCAGCCCCAGCATTTT.